A selection of T cell receptor beta chains follows, all from one sample in a study of blood T cell repertoires in COVID-19. Sequenced by immunoSEQ multiplex PCR; TCRdb stores in-frame clones only, minus some. The sample lists approximately 210,000 clones; about 90% were seen once. Material for sequencing was peripheral blood. These receptors came from a man under 40 with acute or convalescent COVID-19. CDR3s include the opening cysteine and the closing phenylalanine or tryptophan. D genes are given only for firm matches. Clone size is given for some rows only: seen once, a few or many times, or a class if the clone is expanded.

CDR3aa: CATSSPVGRGSEQFF
CDR3nt: TGTGCCACCAGCAGTCCGGTTGGTCGAGGCTCTGAGCAGTTCTTC
v_gene: TRBV15
abundance: .
j_gene: TRBJ2-1
d_gene: .

CDR3aa: CASGVSSGYGTDTQYF
CDR3nt: TGTGCCAGCGGAGTATCTTCAGGGTACGGCACAGATACGCAGTATTTT
v_gene: TRBV28
abundance: .
j_gene: TRBJ2-3
d_gene: .

CDR3aa: CASSSRTDTQYF
CDR3nt: TGTGCCAGCAGCTCTAGGACAGATACGCAGTATTTT
v_gene: TRBV27
abundance: .
j_gene: TRBJ2-3
d_gene: .

CDR3aa: CASRSRIKKTEAFF
CDR3nt: TGTGCCAGCAGGAGTCGAATAAAGAAGACTGAAGCTTTCTTT
v_gene: TRBV6-5
abundance: .
j_gene: TRBJ1-1
d_gene: .

CDR3aa: CASSSGTSYGYTF
CDR3nt: TGTGCCAGCAGCTCAGGGACATCCTATGGCTACACCTTC
v_gene: TRBV5-4
abundance: .
j_gene: TRBJ1-2
d_gene: .

CDR3aa: CASSLYSYSGANVLTF
CDR3nt: TGCGCCAGCAGCTTGTATAGCTACTCTGGGGCCAACGTCCTGACTTTC
v_gene: TRBV5-1
abundance: .
j_gene: TRBJ2-6
d_gene: .

CDR3aa: CASSLTRRVTEAFF
CDR3nt: TGTGCCAGCAGCTTAACCAGGAGGGTCACTGAAGCTTTCTTT
v_gene: TRBV11-2
abundance: .
j_gene: TRBJ1-1
d_gene: .

CDR3aa: CAWSVRDTQYF
CDR3nt: TGTGCCTGGAGTGTCCGAGATACGCAGTATTTT
v_gene: TRBV30
abundance: once
j_gene: TRBJ2-3
d_gene: .

CDR3aa: CASSMAANTGELFF
CDR3nt: TGTGCCAGTAGTATGGCAGCGAACACCGGGGAGCTGTTTTTT
v_gene: TRBV19
abundance: .
j_gene: TRBJ2-2
d_gene: .

CDR3aa: CATSDPRTGRETQYF
CDR3nt: TGTGCCACCAGTGATCCCCGGACAGGAAGGGAGACCCAGTACTTC
v_gene: TRBV24-1
abundance: .
j_gene: TRBJ2-5
d_gene: TRBD1